This entry is about one TCR beta chain. Its antigen is not known. TCRdb recomputed calls from the 5' RACE reads with MiXCR, one row per CDR3 protein. Here the sample spans 200,000 to 250,000 distinct CDR3 sequences, over 12% being singletons. This entry comes from a study of identical twins. Study-level results: Models underestimated out-of-frame TCR alpha sharing in monozygotic twins. Clonotypes of the beta chain that were abundant in cord blood carried fewer insertions (memory repertoires showed none).

Only healthy Caucasians were included as donors. The clonotype comes from a woman aged 18-35 years in good health. Sample: memory (CD45RO+) T cells sorted from blood.

In DNA, the CDR3 is TGTGCCAGCAGCGTAGGGCATGAACTAGCGGTGCCCACAGATACGCAGTATTTT. As protein: CASSVGHELAVPTDTQYF. The rearrangement uses TRBV9 and TRBJ2-3; 8 nucleotides align to TRBD2. The CDR3 spans 18 residues. Per the germline V gene, CDR1 is SGDLS and CDR2 is YYNGEE. With V trimmed by 0 bases and J by 2 bases, 11 bases remained unmatched.